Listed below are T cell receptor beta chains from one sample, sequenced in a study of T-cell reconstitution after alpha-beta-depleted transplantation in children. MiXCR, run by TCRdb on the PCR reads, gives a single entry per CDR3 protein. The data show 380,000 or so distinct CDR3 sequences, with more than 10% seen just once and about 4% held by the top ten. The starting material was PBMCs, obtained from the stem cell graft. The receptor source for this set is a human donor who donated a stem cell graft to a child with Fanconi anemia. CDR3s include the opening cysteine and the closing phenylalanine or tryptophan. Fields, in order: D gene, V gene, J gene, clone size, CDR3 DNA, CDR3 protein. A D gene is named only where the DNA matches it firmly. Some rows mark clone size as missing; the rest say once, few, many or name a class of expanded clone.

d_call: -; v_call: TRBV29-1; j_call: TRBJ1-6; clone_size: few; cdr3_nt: TGCAGCGTTGGGGCAGGGAGGGATTCACCCCTCCACTTT; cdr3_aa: CSVGAGRDSPLHF
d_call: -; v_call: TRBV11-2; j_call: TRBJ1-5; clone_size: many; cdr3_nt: TGTGCCAGCAGCTGGGACTATAATCAGCCCCAGCATTTT; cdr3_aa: CASSWDYNQPQHF
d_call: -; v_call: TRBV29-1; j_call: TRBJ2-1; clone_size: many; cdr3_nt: TGCAGCGTTGAGGGGCATTGGACCTCCAATGAGCAGTTCTTC; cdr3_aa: CSVEGHWTSNEQFF
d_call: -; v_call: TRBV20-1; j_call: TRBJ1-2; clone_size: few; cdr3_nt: TGCAGTGCTAGGGCTGGGCGGGGCTACACCTTC; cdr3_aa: CSARAGRGYTF
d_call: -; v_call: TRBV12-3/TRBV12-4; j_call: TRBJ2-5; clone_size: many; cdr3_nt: TGTGCCAGCACTAGGACTCCGCAAGAGACCCAGTACTTC; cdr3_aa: CASTRTPQETQYF
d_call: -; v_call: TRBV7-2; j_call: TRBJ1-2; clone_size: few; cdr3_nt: TGTGCCAGCAGCTTCAACCCCTATGGCTACACCTTC; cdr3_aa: CASSFNPYGYTF
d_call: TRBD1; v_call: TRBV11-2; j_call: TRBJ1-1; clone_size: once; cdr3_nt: TGTGCCAGCGCAGTGACAGGGTACACTGAAGCTTTCTTT; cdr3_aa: CASAVTGYTEAFF
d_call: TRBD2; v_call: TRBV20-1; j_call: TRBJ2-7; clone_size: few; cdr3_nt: TGCAGTGCCCTCCTCATGGCTAGCGGGGGGGCAAACGAGCAGTACTTC; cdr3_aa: CSALLMASGGANEQYF
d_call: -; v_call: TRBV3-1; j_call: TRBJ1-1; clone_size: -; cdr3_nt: TGTGCCAGCAGCCAAGAAGGGGGGCTGAGGGGGACTGAAGCTTTCTTT; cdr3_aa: CASSQEGGLRGTEAFF
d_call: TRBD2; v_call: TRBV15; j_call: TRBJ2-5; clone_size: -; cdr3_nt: TGTGCCACCAGACGGGACTGGCGGGGGGCTCGCGAGACCCAGTACTTC; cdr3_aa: CATRRDWRGARETQYF
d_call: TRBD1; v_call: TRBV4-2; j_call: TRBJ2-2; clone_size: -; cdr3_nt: TGTGCCAGCAGCGTCTCCGGGACAGGGGTCCTGCTATCGAACACCGGGGAGCTGTTTTTT; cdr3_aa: CASSVSGTGVLLSNTGELFF
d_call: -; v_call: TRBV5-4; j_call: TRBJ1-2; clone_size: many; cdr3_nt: TGTGCCAGCAGCCCAAACCAGGGGAACTATGGCTACACCTTC; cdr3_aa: CASSPNQGNYGYTF
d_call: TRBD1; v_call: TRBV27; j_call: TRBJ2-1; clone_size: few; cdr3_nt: TGTGCCAGCAGCCGCGGACAGGGCTCCTACAATGAGCAGTTCTTC; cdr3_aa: CASSRGQGSYNEQFF
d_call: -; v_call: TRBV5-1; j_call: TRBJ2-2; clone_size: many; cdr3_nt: TGCGCCAGCAGCTCGAATTTACAGGTCACCGGGGAGCTGTTTTTT; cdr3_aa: CASSSNLQVTGELFF
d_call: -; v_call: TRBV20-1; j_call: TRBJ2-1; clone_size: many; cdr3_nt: TGCAGTGCTAGAACTTCCCCCTACAATGAGCAGTTCTTC; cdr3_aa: CSARTSPYNEQFF
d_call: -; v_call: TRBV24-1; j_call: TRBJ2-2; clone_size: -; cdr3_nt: TGTGCCACCAGTGGGCGTGGGGGATCTCACTTTACCGGGGAGCTGTTTTTT; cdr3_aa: CATSGRGGSHFTGELFF
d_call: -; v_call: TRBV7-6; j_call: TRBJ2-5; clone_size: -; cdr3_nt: TGTGCTAGCAGCCTCAGGGCAGTGGCACTAGAGACCCAGTACTTC; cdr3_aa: CASSLRAVALETQYF
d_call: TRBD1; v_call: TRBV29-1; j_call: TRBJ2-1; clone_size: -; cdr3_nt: TGCAGCGTTGATGGACAGGGGAGTAACTACAATGAGCAGTTCTTC; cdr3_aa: CSVDGQGSNYNEQFF
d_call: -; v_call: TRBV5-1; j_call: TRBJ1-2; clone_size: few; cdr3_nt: TGCGCCAGCAGCACGACAGGAAACTATGGCTACACCTTC; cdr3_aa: CASSTTGNYGYTF
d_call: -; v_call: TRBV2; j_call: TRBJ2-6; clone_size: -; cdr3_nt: TGTGCCAGCAGTGAAGGGGTGCCTGGGGCCAACGTCCTGACTTTC; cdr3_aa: CASSEGVPGANVLTF
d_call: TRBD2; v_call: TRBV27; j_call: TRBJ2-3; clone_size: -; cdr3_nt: TGTGCCAGCAGTTTATACGCGGGGGGGGGCCGAACAGATACGCAGTATTTT; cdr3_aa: CASSLYAGGGRTDTQYF
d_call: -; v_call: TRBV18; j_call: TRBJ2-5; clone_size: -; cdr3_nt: TGTGCCAGCTCACCTTCCTTAACTCCCTCGGAGACCCAGTACTTC; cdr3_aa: CASSPSLTPSETQYF
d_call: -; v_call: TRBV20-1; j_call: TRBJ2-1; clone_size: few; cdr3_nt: TGCAGTGCCCGCTACTACAATGAGCAGTTCTTC; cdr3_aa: CSARYYNEQFF
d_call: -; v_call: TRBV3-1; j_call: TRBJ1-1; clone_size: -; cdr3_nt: TGTGCCAGCAGCCGAGGCATGGGGAACACTGAAGCTTTCTTT; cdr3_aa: CASSRGMGNTEAFF
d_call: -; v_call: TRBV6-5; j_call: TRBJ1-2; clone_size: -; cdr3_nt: TGTGCCAGCAGTTCAGACGGGATAGGGCCACTCTATGGCTACACCTTC; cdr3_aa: CASSSDGIGPLYGYTF
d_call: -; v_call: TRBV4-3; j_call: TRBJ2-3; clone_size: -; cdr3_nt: TGCGCCAGCAGCCAAGATTTACGGCCTAGCACAGATACGCAGTATTTT; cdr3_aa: CASSQDLRPSTDTQYF
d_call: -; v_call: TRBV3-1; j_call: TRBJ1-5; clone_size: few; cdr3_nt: TGTGCCAGCAGCCGGAATGGATACAATCAGCCCCAGCATTTT; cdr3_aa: CASSRNGYNQPQHF
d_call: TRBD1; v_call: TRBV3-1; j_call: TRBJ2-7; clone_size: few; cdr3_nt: TGTGCCAGCAGCCGGCCGGGACAGGGGCGGGGCGAGCAGTACTTC; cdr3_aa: CASSRPGQGRGEQYF
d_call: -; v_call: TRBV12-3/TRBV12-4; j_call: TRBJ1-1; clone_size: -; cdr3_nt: TGTGCCAGCAGTTCGACAGGTATCGACACTGAAGCTTTCTTT; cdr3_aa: CASSSTGIDTEAFF
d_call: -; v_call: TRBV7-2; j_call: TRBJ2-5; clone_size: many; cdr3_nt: TGTGCCAGCAGCATACTAGGGTCAGAGACCCAGTACTTC; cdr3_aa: CASSILGSETQYF
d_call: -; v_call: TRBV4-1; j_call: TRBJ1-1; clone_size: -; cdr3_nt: TGCGCCAGCAGCCAGTCAGGGGTCTGGACTGAAGCTTTCTTT; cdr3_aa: CASSQSGVWTEAFF
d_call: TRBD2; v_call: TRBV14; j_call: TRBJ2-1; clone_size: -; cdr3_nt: TGTGCCAGCAGCCGGGGATTCAGACTAGCGGCCAATGAGCAGTTCTTC; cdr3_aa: CASSRGFRLAANEQFF
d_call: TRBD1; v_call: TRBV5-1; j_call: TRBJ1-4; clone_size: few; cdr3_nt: TGCGCCAGCAGCAAGGGGGCTTGGAATGAAAAACTGTTTTTT; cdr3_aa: CASSKGAWNEKLFF
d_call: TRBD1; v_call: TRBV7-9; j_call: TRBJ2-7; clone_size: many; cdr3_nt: TGTGCCAGCAGCCCTCGGACAGGGGAATACGAGCAGTACTTC; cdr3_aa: CASSPRTGEYEQYF
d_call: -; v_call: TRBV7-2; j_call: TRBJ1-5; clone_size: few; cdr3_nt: TGTGCCAGCAGCTTCGGACCGTATAGCAATCAGCCCCAGCATTTT; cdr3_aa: CASSFGPYSNQPQHF
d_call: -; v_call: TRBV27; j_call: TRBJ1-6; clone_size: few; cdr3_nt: TGTGCCAGCAGTGTCTCCTCCCCCGGATTTTATAATTCACCCCTCCACTTT; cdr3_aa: CASSVSSPGFYNSPLHF
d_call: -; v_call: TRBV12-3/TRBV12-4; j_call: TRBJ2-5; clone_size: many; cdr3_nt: TGTGCCAGTGGAACAGGACGGTTGGAGACCCAGTACTTC; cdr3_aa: CASGTGRLETQYF
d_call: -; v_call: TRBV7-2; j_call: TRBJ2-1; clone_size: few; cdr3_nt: TGTGCCAGCAGCTTATCACCGTGGGGTGAGCAGTTCTTC; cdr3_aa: CASSLSPWGEQFF
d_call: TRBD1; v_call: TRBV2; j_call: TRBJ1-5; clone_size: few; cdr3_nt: TGTGCCAGCAGGGAGGGACAGCTAAAAGGAATGGCCCAGCATTTT; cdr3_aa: CASREGQLKGMAQHF
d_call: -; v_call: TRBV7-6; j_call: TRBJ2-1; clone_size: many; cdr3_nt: TGTGCCAGCAGCCCGAGACACTTAAGCTCCTACAATGAGCAGTTCTTC; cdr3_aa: CASSPRHLSSYNEQFF
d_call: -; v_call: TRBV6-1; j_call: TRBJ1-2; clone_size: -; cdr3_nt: TGTGCCAGCAGGGATGGGCCTGGCAGAGGCTACACCTTC; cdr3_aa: CASRDGPGRGYTF
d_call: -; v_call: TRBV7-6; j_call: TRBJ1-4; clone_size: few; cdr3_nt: TGTGCCAGCAGCAAAGGGGGATATGAAAAACTGTTTTTT; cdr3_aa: CASSKGGYEKLFF
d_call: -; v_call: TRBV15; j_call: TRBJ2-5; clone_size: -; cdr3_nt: TGTGCCACCAGCAGAGATGGCGCCCAAGAGACCCAGTACTTC; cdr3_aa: CATSRDGAQETQYF
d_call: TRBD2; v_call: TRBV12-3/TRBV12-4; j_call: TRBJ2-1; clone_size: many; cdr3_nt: TGTGCCAGCAGGCGGGACTATGACAATGAGCAGTTCTTC; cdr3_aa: CASRRDYDNEQFF
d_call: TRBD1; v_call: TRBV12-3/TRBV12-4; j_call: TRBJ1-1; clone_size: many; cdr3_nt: TGTGCCAGCAGGGACAGGGTGAGGACTGAAGCTTTCTTT; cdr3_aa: CASRDRVRTEAFF
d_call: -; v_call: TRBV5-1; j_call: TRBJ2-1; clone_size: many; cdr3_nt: TGCGCCAGCGCGAGACAGGTCAACAATGAGCAGTTCTTC; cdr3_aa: CASARQVNNEQFF
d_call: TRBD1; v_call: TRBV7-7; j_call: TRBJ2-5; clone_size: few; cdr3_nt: TGTGCTAGCAGCGCAGGGGGTGAATTCCAAGAGACCCAGTACTTC; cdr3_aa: CASSAGGEFQETQYF
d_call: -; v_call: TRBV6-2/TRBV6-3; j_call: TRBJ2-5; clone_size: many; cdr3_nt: TGTGCCAGCGCCGGGACCGGCGGAGAGACCCAGTACTTC; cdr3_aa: CASAGTGGETQYF
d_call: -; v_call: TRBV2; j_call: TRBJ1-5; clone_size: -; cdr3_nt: TGTGCCAGCCGTGGGGAGGGCAATCAGCCCCAGCATTTT; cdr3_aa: CASRGEGNQPQHF
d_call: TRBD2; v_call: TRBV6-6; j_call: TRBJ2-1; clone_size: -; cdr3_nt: TGTGCCAGCAGCGGCGGGAGGAGTGGTGAGCAGTTCTTC; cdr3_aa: CASSGGRSGEQFF
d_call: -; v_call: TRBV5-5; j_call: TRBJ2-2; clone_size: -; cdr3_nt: TGTGCCAGTGGACAGTTGAGCACCGGGGAGCTGTTTTTT; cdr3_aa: CASGQLSTGELFF
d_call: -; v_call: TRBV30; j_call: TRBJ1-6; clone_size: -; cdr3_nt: TGTGCCTGGAGTTGGGGTACAGATTCACCCCTCCACTTT; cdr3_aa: CAWSWGTDSPLHF
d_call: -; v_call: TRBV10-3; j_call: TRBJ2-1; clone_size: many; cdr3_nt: TGTGCCATCAACAATGAGGGAGGCGGTACCTACAATGAGCAGTTCTTC; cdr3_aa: CAINNEGGGTYNEQFF
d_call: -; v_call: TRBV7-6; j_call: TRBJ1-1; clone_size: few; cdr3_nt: TGTGCCAGCAGCTTACAAGGGGCCGGGGAAGCTTTCTTT; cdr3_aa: CASSLQGAGEAFF
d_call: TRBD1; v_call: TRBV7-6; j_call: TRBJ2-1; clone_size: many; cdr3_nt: TGTGCCAGCAGCTCAAGACCACAGGGGGACACCTACAATGAGCAGTTCTTC; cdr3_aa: CASSSRPQGDTYNEQFF